This TCR beta chain was sequenced in a study of blood T cells in healthy people across ages (dated by TCRdb to the mid-2010s). In the study overall: In model experiments, template switching captured roughly one uniquely barcoded TCR beta cDNA molecule for every two T cells. For two donors (one aged 18 to 29 and one aged 80 or older), the study analyzed two additional independent replicas of 1 million unique cDNA reads from the same blood draw. Donors were grouped into four age groups: young (average approximately 15 years), middle-aged (39), aged (around 60) and long-lived (just over 80). To track age-related changes in TCR beta repertoire diversity, the study relied on deep sequencing normalized with unique cDNA molecular identifiers. Broader findings and caveats from the paper: As age increased, observed TCR beta diversity per million T cells dropped in a roughly linear way, and a significant reduction was already evident by age roughly 36. The CMV infection status of donors was not known, potentially confounding age-related changes in expanded clonotypes. The percentage of naive T cells measured by flow cytometry correlated strongly with observed TCR beta diversity. Conclusive comparison of naive and antigen-experienced compartments was prevented by the profiling of bulk unsorted PBMCs. Estimates of total diversity based on one million sequenced T cells were regarded as lower bounds and as underestimates. The long-lived group showed more naive CD4+ T cells, fewer expanded clones and increased TCR diversity than the aged group, suggesting age selection.

In its sample, this clonotype was seen many times. Its antigen is not yet known. No much larger clone exists at a distance of one base, and base qualities are not known. Library construction relied on 5' RACE. The reads were generated on an Illumina HiSeq 2500. A second PCR of about 7 to 12 cycles was run with a J-beta primer mix and a sample-barcoded 5' primer. A unique molecular identifier was introduced onto each TCR beta cDNA molecule by a template-switch 5' adaptor carrying 12 random nucleotides. Each sample yielded at least 2.5 million CDR3-containing paired-end reads. The Mint cDNA synthesis kit, primed by a TRBC-specific oligonucleotide, was used to synthesize first-strand cDNA from all RNA. Following uracil-DNA glycosylase treatment, a first 18-cycle PCR with universal primers M1SS and BC2_uni_R was performed on all cDNA. In the authors' own workflow: Each sample was normalized by randomly selecting 1 million high-quality reads, each carrying a distinct molecular identifier. Reads with shared molecular identifiers were discarded instead of being binned into consensus sequences. CDR3 identification, clonotype clustering and error correction used MiTCR with a Q25 quality threshold and the strictest error-elimination algorithm. A nonparametric unseen species model using Euler transformation provided a lower-bound estimate of total TCR beta diversity. TCRdb reanalyzed the raw reads on its own, using fastp at Q25 for trimming and MiXCR for clone calling, and kept in-frame beta chains. Identical CDR3 proteins give one entry, which carries the most common genes and DNA. The V and J calls come from TCRdb's annotation, not from the publication. This sample lists 800,000 to 950,000 distinct CDR3 sequences; 25% to 35% were detected once. The ten largest clones take up approximately 10% of the sample.

Donors were under 40 systemically healthy Caucasian individuals from Russia aged 6 to 90 years. About 9.1 milliliters of peripheral blood were collected from each donor into EDTA-treated Vacutainer tubes. Ficoll-Paque density-gradient centrifugation was used to isolate PBMCs, with at least 6 million per sample. Trizol reagent was used to extract total RNA from the PBMCs, yielding at least 5.5 micrograms per sample. Naive CD45RAhigh/CD27high T cell percentages were measured by flow cytometry on a PBMC aliquot from every donor. These data were likewise used in another study, on T cells of mothers and their children. The second study reports: Nine systemically healthy Caucasian individuals, comprising three mothers and their six children, were included as donors. cDNA synthesis consumed the entire amount of extracted RNA, loaded at approximately 1.5 ug RNA in each 15 ul reaction. In the second PCR, the M1S primer introduced both the sample barcodes and 2-4 random nucleotides. Each mother yielded over 8.5 million TCR beta CDR3 reads and each child about 3 million reads. In both related and unrelated pairs, thymic selection shapes the output of TCR recombination in a similar way, with inherited differences having only a minor effect. Normalized repertoire overlap was always slightly but never significantly higher in related than unrelated mother-child pairs. No persistent microchimeric T cell clones were found, with a detection sensitivity of approximately 95 clones per million clonotypes. Deep NGS was used in the study to compare the TCR beta repertoires of mothers and children and to look for features that separate related mother-child pairs from unrelated individuals. On average, the children were roughly 11 +/- 4 years old, while the mothers were about 40 +/- 4 years old. After adapter ligation with NEBNext reagents, the libraries were sequenced on Illumina HiSeq 2000 with 100+100 nt paired-end reads. Mother and child libraries were prepared a month apart and sequenced in separate runs to prevent cross-contamination. For each donor, somewhere between about 500,000 and 2,000,000 distinct TCR beta clonotypes were identified. Naive TCR beta clonotypes were estimated from low-frequency clonotypes matched to each donor's FACS-determined naive share, without sorting.

The TCR originated in a woman aged 40 to 55 in good health. The material sequenced was blood.

CDR3 loop: CASSPRGDSSYNEQFF. The DNA is as follows: TGTGCCAGCAGCCCCCGGGGAGATAGCTCCTACAATGAGCAGTTCTTC. The sequence joins TRBV11-2 to TRBJ2-1; the D gene is possibly TRBD2, with 5 bases matching. For CDR1 and CDR2, the germline V gene lists SGHAT and FQNNGV. The germline ends are 14 bases apart after V is trimmed by 5 bases and J by 0 bases. The CDR3 covers 16 residues, taking in both the cysteine and the phenylalanine. CDR3 DNA is the only sequence kept; it has 48 bases, read in frame from the first base.